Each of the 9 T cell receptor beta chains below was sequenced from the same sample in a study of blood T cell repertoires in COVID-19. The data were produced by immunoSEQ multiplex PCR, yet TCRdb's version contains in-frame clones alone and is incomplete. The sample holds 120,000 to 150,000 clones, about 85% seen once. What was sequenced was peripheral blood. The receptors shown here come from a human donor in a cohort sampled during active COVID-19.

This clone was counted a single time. CDR3 region: CASSFGRGGGETQYF. The CDR3, as DNA: TGCGCCAGCAGCTTCGGCCGGGGGGGCGGAGAGACCCAGTACTTC. This rearrangement joins TRBV5-1 to TRBJ2-5, with TRBD2 matching over 8 bases. J lost 4 bases, V lost 2 bases, and 7 bases had no gene match. CDR3 length equals 15 residues. Germline V lookup: CDR1 SGHRS, CDR2 YFSETQ. Full variable domain (missing parts from reference TRBV5-1 and TRBJ2-5): KAGVTQTPRYLIKTRGQQVTLSCSPISGHRSVSWYQQTPGQGLQFLFEYFSETQRNKGNFPGRFSGRQFSNSRSEMNVSTLELGDSALYLCASSFGRGGGETQYFGPGTRLLVL.

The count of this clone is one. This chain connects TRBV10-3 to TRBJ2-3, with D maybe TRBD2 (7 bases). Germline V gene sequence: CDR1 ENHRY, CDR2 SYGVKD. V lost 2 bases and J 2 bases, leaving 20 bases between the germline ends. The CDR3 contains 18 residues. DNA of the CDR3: TGTGCCATCAGTGAGCCATTGGGAGGGGGGTCCCCCACAGATACGCAGTATTTT. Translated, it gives CAISEPLGGGSPTDTQYF.

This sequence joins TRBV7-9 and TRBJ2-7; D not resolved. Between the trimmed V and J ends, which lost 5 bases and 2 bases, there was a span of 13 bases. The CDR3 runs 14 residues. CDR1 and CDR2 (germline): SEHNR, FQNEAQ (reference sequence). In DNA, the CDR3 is TGTGCCAGCAGCCCCATGAGGCAGACCTACGAGCAGTACTTC. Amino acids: CASSPMRQTYEQYF.

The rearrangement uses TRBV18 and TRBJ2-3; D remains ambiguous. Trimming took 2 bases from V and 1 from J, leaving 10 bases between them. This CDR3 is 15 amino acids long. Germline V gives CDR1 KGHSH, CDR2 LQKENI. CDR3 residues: CASSPSRLGTDTQYF. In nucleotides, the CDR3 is TGTGCCAGCTCACCAAGCCGATTGGGCACAGATACGCAGTATTTT.

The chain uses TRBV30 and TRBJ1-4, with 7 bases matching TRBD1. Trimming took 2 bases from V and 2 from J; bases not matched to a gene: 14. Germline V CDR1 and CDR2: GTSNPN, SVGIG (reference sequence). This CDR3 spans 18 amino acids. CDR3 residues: CAWSKTGKADWTNEKLFF. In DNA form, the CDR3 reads TGTGCCTGGAGTAAGACAGGGAAGGCTGACTGGACTAATGAAAAACTGTTTTTT.

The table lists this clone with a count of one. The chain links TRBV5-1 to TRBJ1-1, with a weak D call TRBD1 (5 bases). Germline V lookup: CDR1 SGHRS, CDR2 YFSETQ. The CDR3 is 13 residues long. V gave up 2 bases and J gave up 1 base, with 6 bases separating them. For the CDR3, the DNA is TGCGCCAGCAGCTTACAGGCGAACACTGAAGCTTTCTTT. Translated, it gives CASSLQANTEAFF.

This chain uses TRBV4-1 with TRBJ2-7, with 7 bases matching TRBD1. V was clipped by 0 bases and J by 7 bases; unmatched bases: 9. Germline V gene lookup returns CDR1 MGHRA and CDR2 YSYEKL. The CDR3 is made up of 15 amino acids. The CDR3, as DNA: TGCGCCAGCAGCCAAGATCCGACAGGGCAGGAGGAGCAGTACTTC. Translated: CASSQDPTGQEEQYF.

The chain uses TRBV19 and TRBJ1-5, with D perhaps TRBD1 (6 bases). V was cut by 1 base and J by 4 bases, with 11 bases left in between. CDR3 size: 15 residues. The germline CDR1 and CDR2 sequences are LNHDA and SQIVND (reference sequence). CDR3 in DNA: TGTGCCAGTAGTATAGGCGGGGGGCGAAATCAGCCCCAGCATTTT. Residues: CASSIGGGRNQPQHF.

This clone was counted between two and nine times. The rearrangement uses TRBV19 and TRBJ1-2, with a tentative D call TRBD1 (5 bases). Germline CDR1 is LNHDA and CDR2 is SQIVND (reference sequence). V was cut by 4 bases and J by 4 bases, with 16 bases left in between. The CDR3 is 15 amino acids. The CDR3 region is CASSTQTAPGYGYTF. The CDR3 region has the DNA TGTGCCAGTAGTACCCAGACAGCCCCCGGCTATGGCTACACCTTC.